One sample yielded the 3 T cell receptor beta chains listed below, sequenced in a study of CD8 T cells in Susac syndrome. Random-hexamer reverse transcription was applied to 0.5 to 1 ug RNA. MiXCR, applied by TCRdb to the immunoSEQ multiplex PCR reads, yields one record per CDR3 protein. The table shows about 150,000 distinct CDR3 sequences, with under 95% occurring only once. Sequencing used CD4+ T cells from PBMCs. These receptors all stem from a human donor in good health.

J is TRBJ2-7 and V is TRBV9, with a possible D match to TRBD2 (6 bases). From germline, CDR1 is SGDLS and CDR2 YYNGEE. Trimming cost V 4 bases and J 2 bases, with 13 bases left between them. The CDR3 is made up of 14 amino acids. CDR3 in DNA: TGTGCCAGCAGCCGCCTCGGGGGACCCTACGAGCAGTACTTC. Translated: CASSRLGGPYEQYF.

This chain links TRBV28 with TRBJ2-7; TRBD2 agrees at 9 bases. The CDR3 is 13 amino acids. The germline V gene has CDR1 MDHEN and CDR2 SYDVKM. The J segment lost 1 base and the V segment lost 6 bases, leaving 1 base of the junction unmatched. Written as DNA, the CDR3 is TGTGCCAGCAGGGCGGGGGGGTCCTACGAGCAGTACTTC. Amino acid sequence: CASRAGGSYEQYF.

This clonotype occurred once. This chain links TRBV20-1 with TRBJ2-5; unclear D gene. Germline V gene lookup returns CDR1 DFQATT and CDR2 SNEGSKA (reference sequence). CDR3 size: 12 residues. V was clipped by 5 bases and J by 5 bases, with 12 bases between them. CDR3 DNA sequence: TGCAGTGCTCCGACCCAAGCGGAGACCCAGTACTTC. Translated, it gives CSAPTQAETQYF.